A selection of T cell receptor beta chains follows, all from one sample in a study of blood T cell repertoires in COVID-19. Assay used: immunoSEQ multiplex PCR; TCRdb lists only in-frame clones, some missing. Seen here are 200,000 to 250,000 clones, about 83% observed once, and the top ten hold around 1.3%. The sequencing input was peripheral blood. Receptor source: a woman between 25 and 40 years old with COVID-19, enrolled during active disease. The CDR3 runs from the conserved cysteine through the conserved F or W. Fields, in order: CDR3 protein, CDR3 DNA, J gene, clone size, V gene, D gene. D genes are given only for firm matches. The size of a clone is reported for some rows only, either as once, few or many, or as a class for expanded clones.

CDR3 protein: CASSSMNTEAFF
CDR3 DNA: TGTGCCAGCAGTAGCATGAACACTGAAGCTTTCTTT
J gene: TRBJ1-1
clone size: .
V gene: TRBV12-3/TRBV12-4
D gene: .

CDR3 protein: CASSLVGGGYNEQFF
CDR3 DNA: TGTGCCAGCAGCTTAGTCGGGGGTGGTTACAATGAGCAGTTCTTC
J gene: TRBJ2-1
clone size: .
V gene: TRBV7-9
D gene: .

CDR3 protein: CASSDSGEYYNEQFF
CDR3 DNA: TGTGCCAGCAGTGATTCGGGGGAATATTACAATGAGCAGTTCTTC
J gene: TRBJ2-1
clone size: once
V gene: TRBV2
D gene: .

CDR3 protein: CASSQGPSQGQNIQYF
CDR3 DNA: TGTGCCAGCAGCCAAGGTCCATCACAGGGACAAAACATTCAGTACTTC
J gene: TRBJ2-4
clone size: .
V gene: TRBV14
D gene: .

CDR3 protein: CASSQSSSGQGGDYGYTF
CDR3 DNA: TGTGCCAGCAGCCAATCGTCCTCTGGGCAGGGAGGGGACTATGGCTACACCTTC
J gene: TRBJ1-2
clone size: .
V gene: TRBV14
D gene: .

CDR3 protein: CASSLDRVDEKLFF
CDR3 DNA: TGTGCCAGCAGCCTGGACAGGGTTGATGAAAAACTGTTTTTT
J gene: TRBJ1-4
clone size: .
V gene: TRBV7-2
D gene: TRBD1

CDR3 protein: CSVEGAGGNRSSYNEQFF
CDR3 DNA: TGCAGCGTTGAAGGAGCGGGAGGGAATAGGAGCTCCTACAATGAGCAGTTCTTC
J gene: TRBJ2-1
clone size: .
V gene: TRBV29-1
D gene: TRBD2

CDR3 protein: CASSIASQGAGDTQYF
CDR3 DNA: TGTGCCAGTAGTATAGCCTCACAGGGGGCCGGAGATACGCAGTATTTT
J gene: TRBJ2-3
clone size: .
V gene: TRBV19
D gene: TRBD1

CDR3 protein: CASSLEGQGDGYTF
CDR3 DNA: TGCGCCAGCAGCTTAGAAGGACAGGGGGATGGCTACACCTTC
J gene: TRBJ1-2
clone size: .
V gene: TRBV5-1
D gene: TRBD1

CDR3 protein: CASSPGGGRMYGYTF
CDR3 DNA: TGTGCCAGCAGCCCCGGCGGGGGCAGGATGTATGGCTACACCTTC
J gene: TRBJ1-2
clone size: .
V gene: TRBV14
D gene: .

CDR3 protein: CAGRGGLPGNTIYF
CDR3 DNA: TGTGCCGGGAGGGGAGGGCTCCCTGGAAACACCATATATTTT
J gene: TRBJ1-3
clone size: .
V gene: TRBV30
D gene: .

CDR3 protein: CASSLALEETQYF
CDR3 DNA: TGTGCCAGCAGCTTAGCTCTAGAAGAGACCCAGTACTTC
J gene: TRBJ2-5
clone size: .
V gene: TRBV7-2
D gene: .

CDR3 protein: CASRPGTGGNEKLFF
CDR3 DNA: TGTGCCAGCAGGCCCGGGACAGGGGGTAATGAAAAACTGTTTTTT
J gene: TRBJ1-4
clone size: once
V gene: TRBV28
D gene: TRBD1

CDR3 protein: CASSLGLAGGSVNEQYF
CDR3 DNA: TGTGCCAGCAGCTTGGGACTAGCGGGAGGCTCTGTCAACGAGCAGTACTTC
J gene: TRBJ2-7
clone size: .
V gene: TRBV5-4
D gene: TRBD2

CDR3 protein: CASSIWQNTEAFF
CDR3 DNA: TGTGCCAGCAGTATATGGCAGAACACTGAAGCTTTCTTT
J gene: TRBJ1-1
clone size: .
V gene: TRBV2
D gene: .

CDR3 protein: CASRTGSGNQPQHF
CDR3 DNA: TGTGCCAGCAGGACAGGGTCGGGAAATCAGCCCCAGCATTTT
J gene: TRBJ1-5
clone size: few
V gene: TRBV2
D gene: TRBD1

CDR3 protein: CASRGLSSYNEQFF
CDR3 DNA: TGTGCCAGCAGGGGCTTGAGCTCCTACAATGAGCAGTTCTTC
J gene: TRBJ2-1
clone size: .
V gene: TRBV7-2
D gene: .

CDR3 protein: CATSDSNEQFF
CDR3 DNA: TGTGCCACCAGTGATTCGAATGAGCAGTTCTTC
J gene: TRBJ2-1
clone size: .
V gene: TRBV24-1
D gene: .

CDR3 protein: CASSLAFGTGIPDF
CDR3 DNA: .
J gene: TRBJ2-7
clone size: .
V gene: TRBV11-1
D gene: .

CDR3 protein: CASSLAAGAGELFF
CDR3 DNA: TGTGCCAGCAGCTTAGCAGCAGGGGCCGGGGAGCTGTTTTTT
J gene: TRBJ2-2
clone size: .
V gene: TRBV7-2
D gene: .

CDR3 protein: CASSPSGGWNTEAFF
CDR3 DNA: TGTGCCAGCAGCCCCTCCGGGGGATGGAACACTGAAGCTTTCTTT
J gene: TRBJ1-1
clone size: .
V gene: TRBV11-2
D gene: .

CDR3 protein: CASSLGHTTDTQYF
CDR3 DNA: TGTGCCAGCAGCTTGGGACACACCACAGATACGCAGTATTTT
J gene: TRBJ2-3
clone size: .
V gene: TRBV7-9
D gene: .

CDR3 protein: CASSWTSGGAADTQYF
CDR3 DNA: TGTGCCAGCAGTTGGACTAGCGGGGGGGCCGCAGATACGCAGTATTTT
J gene: TRBJ2-3
clone size: .
V gene: TRBV2
D gene: TRBD2

CDR3 protein: CASSLGGSYGYTF
CDR3 DNA: TGTGCCAGCAGCTTGGGCGGCAGCTATGGCTACACCTTC
J gene: TRBJ1-2
clone size: .
V gene: TRBV5-4
D gene: .

CDR3 protein: CASSPQGGDEKLFF
CDR3 DNA: TGTGCCAGCAGTCCCCAAGGGGGGGATGAAAAACTGTTTTTT
J gene: TRBJ1-4
clone size: .
V gene: TRBV27
D gene: .

CDR3 protein: CASGLVRNLDGGDEAFF
CDR3 DNA: TGTGCTAGTGGTTTGGTACGTAATCTGGACGGGGGGGATGAAGCTTTCTTT
J gene: TRBJ1-1
clone size: .
V gene: TRBV12-5
D gene: .

CDR3 protein: CASSLGGPMNTEAFF
CDR3 DNA: TGTGCCAGCAGCTTAGGGGGCCCTATGAACACTGAAGCTTTCTTT
J gene: TRBJ1-1
clone size: .
V gene: TRBV7-3
D gene: .

CDR3 protein: CASSTTGHEQYF
CDR3 DNA: TGTGCCAGCAGTACCACAGGTCACGAGCAGTACTTC
J gene: TRBJ2-7
clone size: .
V gene: TRBV2
D gene: .

CDR3 protein: CASSRDSLNIQYF
CDR3 DNA: TGTGCCAGCAGTAGGGACAGCTTGAACATTCAGTACTTC
J gene: TRBJ2-4
clone size: .
V gene: TRBV25-1
D gene: TRBD1